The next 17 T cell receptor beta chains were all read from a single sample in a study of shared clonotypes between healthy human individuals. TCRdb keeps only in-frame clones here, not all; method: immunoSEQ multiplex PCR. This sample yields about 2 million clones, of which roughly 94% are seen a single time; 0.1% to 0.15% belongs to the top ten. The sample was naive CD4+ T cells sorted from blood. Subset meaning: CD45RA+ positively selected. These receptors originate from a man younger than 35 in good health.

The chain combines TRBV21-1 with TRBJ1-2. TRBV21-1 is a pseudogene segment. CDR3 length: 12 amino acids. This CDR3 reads CASSLKGYGYTF. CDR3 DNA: TGTGCCAGCAGCCTTAAGGGCTATGGCTACACCTTC.

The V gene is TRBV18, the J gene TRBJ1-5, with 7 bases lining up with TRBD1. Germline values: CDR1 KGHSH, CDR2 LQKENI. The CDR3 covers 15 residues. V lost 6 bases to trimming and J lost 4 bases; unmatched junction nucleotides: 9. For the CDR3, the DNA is TGTGCCAGCTCGTCCGGGACAGAAACAAATCAGCCCCAGCATTTT. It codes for CASSSGTETNQPQHF.

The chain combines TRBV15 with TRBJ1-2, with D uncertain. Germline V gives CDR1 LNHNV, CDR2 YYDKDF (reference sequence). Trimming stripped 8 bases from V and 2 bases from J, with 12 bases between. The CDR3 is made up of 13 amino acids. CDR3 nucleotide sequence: TGTGCCACCGAGGGCGGTGGGAACTATGGCTACACCTTC. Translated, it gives CATEGGGNYGYTF.

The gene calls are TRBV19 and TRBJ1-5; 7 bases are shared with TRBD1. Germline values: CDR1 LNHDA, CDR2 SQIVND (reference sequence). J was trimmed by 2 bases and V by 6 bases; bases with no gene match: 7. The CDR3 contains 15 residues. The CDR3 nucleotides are TGTGCCAGTAGACCGACAGGGACGGGCAATCAGCCCCAGCATTTT. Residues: CASRPTGTGNQPQHF. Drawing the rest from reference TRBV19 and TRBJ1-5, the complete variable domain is DGGITQSPKYLFRKEGQNVTLSCEQNLNHDAMYWYRQDPGQGLRLIYYSQIVNDFQKGDIAEGYSVSREKKESFPLTVTSAQKNPTAFYLCASRPTGTGNQPQHFGDGTRLSIL.

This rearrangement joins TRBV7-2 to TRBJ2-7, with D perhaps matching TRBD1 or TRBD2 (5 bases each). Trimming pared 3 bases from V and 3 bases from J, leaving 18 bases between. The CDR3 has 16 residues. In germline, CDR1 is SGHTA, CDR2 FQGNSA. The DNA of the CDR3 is TGTGCCAGCAGCTTCCGGGGCTGGAATGGGGGCTACGAGCAGTACTTC. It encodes CASSFRGWNGGYEQYF.

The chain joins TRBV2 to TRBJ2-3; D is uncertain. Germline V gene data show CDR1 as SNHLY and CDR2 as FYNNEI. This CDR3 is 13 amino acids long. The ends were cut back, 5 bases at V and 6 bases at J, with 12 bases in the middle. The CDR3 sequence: CASSRVFTDTQYF. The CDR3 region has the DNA TGTGCCAGCAGTAGGGTCTTTACGGATACGCAGTATTTT.

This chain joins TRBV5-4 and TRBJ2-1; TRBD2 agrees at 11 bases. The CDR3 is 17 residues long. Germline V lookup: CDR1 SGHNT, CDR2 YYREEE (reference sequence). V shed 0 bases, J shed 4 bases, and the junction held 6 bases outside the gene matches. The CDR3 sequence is CASSLGPSGGRYNEQFF. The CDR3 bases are TGTGCCAGCAGCTTGGGTCCTAGCGGGGGGCGTTACAATGAGCAGTTCTTC. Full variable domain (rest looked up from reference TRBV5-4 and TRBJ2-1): ETGVTQSPTHLIKTRGQQVTLRCSSQSGHNTVSWYQQALGQGPQFIFQYYREEENGRGNFPPRFSGLQFPNYSSELNVNALELDDSALYLCASSLGPSGGRYNEQFFGPGTRLTVL.

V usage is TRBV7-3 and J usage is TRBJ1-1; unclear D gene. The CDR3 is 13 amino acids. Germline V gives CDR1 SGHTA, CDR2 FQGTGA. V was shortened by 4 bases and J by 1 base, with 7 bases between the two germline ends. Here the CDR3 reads CASSSDWNTEAFF. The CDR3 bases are TGTGCCAGCAGCTCAGACTGGAACACTGAAGCTTTCTTT.

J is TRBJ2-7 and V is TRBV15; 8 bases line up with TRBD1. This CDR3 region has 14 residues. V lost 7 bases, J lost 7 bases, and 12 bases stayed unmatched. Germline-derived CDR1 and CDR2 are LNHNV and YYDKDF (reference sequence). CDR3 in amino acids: CATTLDRGRGEQYF. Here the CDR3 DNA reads TGTGCCACCACCCTAGACAGGGGCCGGGGGGAGCAGTACTTC.

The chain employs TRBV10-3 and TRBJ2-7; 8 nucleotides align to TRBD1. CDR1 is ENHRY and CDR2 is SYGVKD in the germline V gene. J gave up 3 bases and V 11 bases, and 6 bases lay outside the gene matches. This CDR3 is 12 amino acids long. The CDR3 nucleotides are TGTGCCTCCAGGACAGGGAACTACGAGCAGTACTTC. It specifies CASRTGNYEQYF.

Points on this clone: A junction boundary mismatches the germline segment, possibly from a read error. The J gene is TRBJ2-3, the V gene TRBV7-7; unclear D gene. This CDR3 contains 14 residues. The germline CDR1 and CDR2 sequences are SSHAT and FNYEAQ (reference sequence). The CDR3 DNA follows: TGTGCTAGCAGCTTATCTTTCGGCACAGATACGCAGTATTTT. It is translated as CASSLSFGTDTQYF.

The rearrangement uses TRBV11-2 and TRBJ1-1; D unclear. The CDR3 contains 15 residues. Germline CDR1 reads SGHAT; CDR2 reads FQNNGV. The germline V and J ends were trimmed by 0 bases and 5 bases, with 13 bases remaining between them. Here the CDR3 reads CASSLDYGGSTEAFF. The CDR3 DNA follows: TGTGCCAGCAGCTTAGATTATGGCGGGTCGACTGAAGCTTTCTTT.

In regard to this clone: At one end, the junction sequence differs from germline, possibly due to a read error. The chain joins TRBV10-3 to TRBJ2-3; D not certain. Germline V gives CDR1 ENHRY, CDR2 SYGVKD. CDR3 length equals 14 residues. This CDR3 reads CAMSGDGRTDTQYF. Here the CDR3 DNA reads TGTGCCATGAGTGGGGATGGGCGCACAGATACGCAGTATTTT.

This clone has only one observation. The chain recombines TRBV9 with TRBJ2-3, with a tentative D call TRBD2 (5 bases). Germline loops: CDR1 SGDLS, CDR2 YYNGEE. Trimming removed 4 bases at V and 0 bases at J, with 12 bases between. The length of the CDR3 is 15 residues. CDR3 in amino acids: CASSRGAVSTDTQYF. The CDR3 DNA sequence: TGTGCCAGCAGCCGGGGAGCGGTTAGCACAGATACGCAGTATTTT.

The CDR3 DNA is TGTGCCAGCAGCTTACTAGCGGGGGGAGGCTACGAGCAGTACTTC. It encodes CASSLLAGGGYEQYF. The chain combines TRBV11-1 with TRBJ2-7; 11 bases match TRBD2. The germline CDR1 and CDR2 sequences are SGHAT and FQDESV (reference sequence). V lost 2 bases to trimming and J lost 3 bases; unmatched junction nucleotides: 3. The CDR3 is 15 residues long.

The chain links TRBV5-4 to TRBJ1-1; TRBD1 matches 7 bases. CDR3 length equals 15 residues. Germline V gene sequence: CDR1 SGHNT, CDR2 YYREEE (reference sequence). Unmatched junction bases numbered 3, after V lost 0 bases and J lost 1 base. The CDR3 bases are TGTGCCAGCAGCTTGGGGGGACAGTCGAACACTGAAGCTTTCTTT. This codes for CASSLGGQSNTEAFF.

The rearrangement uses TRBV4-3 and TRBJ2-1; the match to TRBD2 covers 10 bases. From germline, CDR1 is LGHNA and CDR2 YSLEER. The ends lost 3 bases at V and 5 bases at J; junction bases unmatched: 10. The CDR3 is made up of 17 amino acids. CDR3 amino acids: CASSQDGWGTSDNEQFF. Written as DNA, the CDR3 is TGCGCCAGCAGCCAGGACGGGTGGGGGACTAGCGACAATGAGCAGTTCTTC.